This T cell receptor beta chain is drawn from a study of T cell changes during pregnancy in multiple sclerosis. Per the germline V gene, CDR1 is SSHAT and CDR2 is FNYEAQ (reference sequence). The CDR3 has 13 amino acids. V lost 5 bases and J 8 bases, leaving 13 bases between the germline ends. Clones were read by immunoSEQ multiplex PCR, and TCRdb kept only the in-frame ones, dropping some. Here the sample spans about 51,000 clones, roughly 92% being singletons. The source is a female donor with multiple sclerosis, enrolled in a pregnancy study. The material was CD4+ T cells from peripheral blood mononuclear cells, obtained in the second trimester of pregnancy. V gene TRBV7-7 combines with J gene TRBJ2-1; D is ambiguous. The CDR3 loop is CASSPLEVDEQFF. Written as DNA, the CDR3 is TGTGCCAGCAGCCCCCTAGAGGTCGATGAGCAGTTCTTC.